These 31 T cell receptor beta chains were all obtained from the same sample, sequenced in a study of T cell responses to AZD1222 COVID-19 vaccine. Sequencing was performed with immunoSEQ multiplex PCR; in TCRdb, only in-frame clones are kept and a portion is missing. The sample lists approximately 79,000 clones, around 86% occurring once. Source: peripheral blood, taken on day 0 of AZD1222 vaccination. The receptors shown here come from an adult in good health.

The V call is TRBV12-5, the J call TRBJ2-2; D is perhaps TRBD2 (5 bases). Germline lookup yields CDR1 LGHNT and CDR2 FRNRAP. The CDR3 runs 16 residues. Trimming stripped 5 bases from V and 4 bases from J, with 17 bases between. The CDR3 sequence: CASGPRRAEPTGELFF. The DNA for the CDR3 is TGTGCTAGTGGTCCACGGCGGGCGGAACCCACCGGGGAGCTGTTTTTT.

The V and J genes are TRBV19 and TRBJ1-4; D unclear. V was shortened by 5 bases and J by 4 bases, with 14 bases between the two germline ends. CDR3 size: 15 residues. Germline CDR1 reads LNHDA; CDR2 reads SQIVND (reference sequence). CDR3 residues: CASSGTGSHNEKLFF. CDR3 coding DNA: TGTGCCAGTAGTGGAACCGGCTCACATAATGAAAAACTGTTTTTT. The variable domain in full, completed from reference TRBV19 and TRBJ1-4, reads DGGITQSPKYLFRKEGQNVTLSCEQNLNHDAMYWYRQDPGQGLRLIYYSQIVNDFQKGDIAEGYSVSREKKESFPLTVTSAQKNPTAFYLCASSGTGSHNEKLFFGSGTQLSVL.

The CDR3 coding sequence is TGTGCCACCAGTGCCCAGGGGGCTGGAAACACCATATATTTT. Translated, it gives CATSAQGAGNTIYF. The chain links TRBV24-1 to TRBJ1-3; TRBD1 aligns across 7 bases. V was clipped by 5 bases and J by 2 bases; unmatched bases: 2. The CDR3 is 14 residues long. Germline-derived CDR1 and CDR2 are KGHDR and SFDVKD.

The chain has TRBV27 and TRBJ2-7, with 7 bases fitting TRBD2. Germline CDR1 is MNHEY and CDR2 is SMNVEV (reference sequence). With 8 bases clipped from V and 2 bases from J, the junction kept 12 bases outside the gene matches. The CDR3 is 15 amino acids. CDR3 amino acids: CASRHSGGPTYEQYF. CDR3 bases: TGTGCCAGCCGCCACTCGGGAGGCCCTACCTACGAGCAGTACTTC.

This clone was counted once. The gene calls are TRBV19 and TRBJ1-4, with a weak D call TRBD1 (5 bases). CDR3 size: 15 residues. Germline CDR1 is LNHDA and CDR2 is SQIVND (reference sequence). V was trimmed by 6 bases and J by 4 bases, leaving 15 bases between them. As DNA, the CDR3 is TGTGCCAGTAGCCAAGGGACGGGGGGTAATGAAAAACTGTTTTTT. Protein product: CASSQGTGGNEKLFF.

The rearrangement links TRBV12-5 to TRBJ1-2; a weak D match, TRBD1 (5 bases). In germline, CDR1 is LGHNT, CDR2 FRNRAP. V was cut by 1 base and J by 8 bases, with 14 bases left in between. There are 14 residues in the CDR3. CDR3 in DNA: TGTGCTAGTGGTTTGGACGAAGGGGTTCTAGGCTACACCTTC. Translated, it gives CASGLDEGVLGYTF.

The chain couples TRBV7-9 to TRBJ2-3; D ambiguous. CDR3 size: 14 residues. From germline, CDR1 is SEHNR and CDR2 FQNEAQ (reference sequence). Trimming left V 6 bases short and J 4 bases short, with 14 bases between. CDR3: CASSDTLGADTQYF. In DNA form, the CDR3 reads TGTGCCAGCAGTGACACTCTCGGCGCAGATACGCAGTATTTT.

The chain employs TRBV7-3 and TRBJ2-5; D not resolved. V was cut by 1 base and J by 4 bases, with 10 bases left in between. The CDR3 is 14 amino acids. Germline V gives CDR1 SGHTA, CDR2 FQGTGA. The CDR3 sequence: CASSLNGLAETQYF. The CDR3 DNA is TGTGCCAGCAGCTTAAATGGGTTAGCAGAGACCCAGTACTTC.

The rearrangement joins TRBV19 to TRBJ1-5; no clear D. The CDR3 sequence is 14 residues long. From germline, CDR1 is LNHDA and CDR2 SQIVND (reference sequence). The V end lost 3 bases, the J end lost 6 bases, and 12 bases lay between the germline ends. The CDR3 protein is CASSIVAGPQPQHF. CDR3 coding DNA: TGTGCCAGTAGTATCGTGGCAGGTCCTCAGCCCCAGCATTTT. The whole variable domain, remainder taken from reference TRBV19 and TRBJ1-5, is DGGITQSPKYLFRKEGQNVTLSCEQNLNHDAMYWYRQDPGQGLRLIYYSQIVNDFQKGDIAEGYSVSREKKESFPLTVTSAQKNPTAFYLCASSIVAGPQPQHFGDGTRLSIL.

The genes are TRBV2 and TRBJ1-2, with D uncertain. This CDR3 has 14 amino acids. The V gene lost 1 base and the J gene lost 5 bases, with 11 bases spanning the gap. From germline, CDR1 is SNHLY and CDR2 FYNNEI. The CDR3 protein is CASSEEAGGYGYTF. The CDR3 nucleotides read TGTGCCAGCAGTGAAGAGGCAGGAGGGTATGGCTACACCTTC. The entire variable domain, with the rest obtained from reference TRBV2 and TRBJ1-2, is as follows: EPEVTQTPSHQVTQMGQEVILRCVPISNHLYFYWYRQILGQKVEFLVSFYNNEISEKSEIFDDQFSVERPDGSNFTLKIRSTKLEDSAMYFCASSEEAGGYGYTFGSGTRLTVV.

The genes are TRBV29-1 and TRBJ2-1, with D perhaps matching TRBD1 (5 bases). Trimming shortened V by 6 bases and J by 5 bases, and 14 bases separated the two germline ends. Germline V CDR1 and CDR2: SQVTM, ANQGSEA. CDR3 size: 13 residues. CDR3 residues: CSVESDRNNEQFF. Written as DNA, the CDR3 is TGCAGCGTAGAGTCAGACAGAAACAATGAGCAGTTCTTC.

The V call is TRBV28, the J call TRBJ1-6; possibly TRBD1 for D (5 bases). V lost 7 bases and J lost 0, with 16 bases in between. This CDR3 has 17 residues. Germline lookup yields CDR1 MDHEN and CDR2 SYDVKM. CDR3 DNA: TGTGCCAGCACTAGTGCACTTGGGGGCTCCTATAATTCACCCCTCCACTTT. It yields the protein CASTSALGGSYNSPLHF.

This chain uses TRBV29-1 with TRBJ2-5, with 12 bases identical to TRBD1. The ends lost 3 bases at V and 5 bases at J; junction bases unmatched: 7. The germline gives CDR1 SQVTM, CDR2 ANQGSEA. There are 15 residues in the CDR3. The CDR3 here is CSVESGTGGGETQYF. CDR3 in DNA: TGCAGCGTTGAGAGTGGGACAGGGGGCGGCGAGACCCAGTACTTC.

V usage is TRBV19 and J usage is TRBJ2-5; 7 nucleotides align to TRBD1. Germline-derived CDR1 and CDR2 are LNHDA and SQIVND (reference sequence). V lost 5 bases and J lost 1; bases outside the gene matches: 4. The CDR3 loop spans 14 amino acids. The CDR3 DNA follows: TGTGCCAGTAGTCAGGGACAGCTCCAAGAGACCCAGTACTTC. The encoded protein is CASSQGQLQETQYF.

The chain links TRBV9 to TRBJ1-2, with D tentatively TRBD1 (6 bases). The CDR3 runs 13 residues. Germline V gene lookup returns CDR1 SGDLS and CDR2 YYNGEE. The germline V and J ends were trimmed by 3 bases and 3 bases, with 9 bases remaining between them. The CDR3 DNA sequence: TGTGCCAGCAGCGAGGGGGGCGACTATGGCTACACCTTC. It encodes CASSEGGDYGYTF.

This clone was seen a handful of times. The chain combines TRBV5-1 with TRBJ1-4; D not resolved. The CDR3 extends over 15 amino acids. Trimming stripped 4 bases from V and 0 bases from J, with 10 bases between. Germline loops: CDR1 SGHRS, CDR2 YFSETQ. The CDR3 here is CASSPGRATNEKLFF. CDR3 nucleotides: TGCGCCAGCAGCCCGGGGAGGGCAACTAATGAAAAACTGTTTTTT.

This clone was seen a few times. The chain couples TRBV29-1 to TRBJ1-4; TRBD1 is a possible D gene (5 bases). Trimming shortened V by 5 bases and J by 5 bases, and 15 bases separated the two germline ends. Germline V gene lookup returns CDR1 SQVTM and CDR2 ANQGSEA. The CDR3 loop spans 14 amino acids. The CDR3: CSVTGAIRNEKLFF. The CDR3, as DNA: TGCAGCGTTACTGGGGCGATACGGAATGAAAAACTGTTTTTT.

This sequence joins TRBV29-1 and TRBJ2-7; 9 positions match TRBD1. From germline, CDR1 is SQVTM and CDR2 ANQGSEA. Unmatched junction bases numbered 6, after V lost 5 bases and J lost 4 bases. The CDR3 runs 13 residues. CDR3 region: CSVSWTGEYEQYF. The CDR3 DNA reads as TGCAGCGTTTCTTGGACAGGGGAGTACGAGCAGTACTTC.

The genes are TRBV14 and TRBJ2-7; perhaps TRBD2 as D (6 bases). V gave up 3 bases and J gave up 6 bases, with 12 bases separating them. This CDR3 spans 13 amino acids. Germline-derived CDR1 and CDR2 are SGHDN and FVKESK. The CDR3 sequence: CASSQTRTGEQYF. In DNA, the CDR3 is TGTGCCAGCAGCCAGACTAGGACCGGCGAGCAGTACTTC.

The rearrangement uses TRBV3-1 (or the pseudogene TRBV3-2) and TRBJ2-7; D is possibly TRBD2 (5 bases). CDR1 is LGHDT and CDR2 is YNNKEL in the germline V gene (reference sequence). The CDR3 totals 12 residues. V lost 4 bases and J lost 7, with 11 bases in between. In DNA form, the CDR3 reads TGTGCCAGCAGCCTAGACCGGGGTGAGCAGTACTTC. Translating it yields CASSLDRGEQYF.

The CDR3 here is CASSSQDAARNYGYTF. In nucleotides, the CDR3 is TGCGCCAGCAGCTCGCAGGACGCCGCCCGGAACTATGGCTACACCTTC. This chain joins TRBV5-1 and TRBJ1-2; D unresolved. This CDR3 region has 16 residues. Deletions cut 3 bases from V and 2 bases from J, with 17 bases between. Germline V gene data show CDR1 as SGHRS and CDR2 as YFSETQ.

Only one count was recorded for this clone. J is TRBJ2-5 and V is TRBV7-8; 10 bases map to TRBD1. Germline V gene data show CDR1 as SGHVS and CDR2 as FQNEAQ. This CDR3 comprises 15 residues. Trimming at V came to 4 bases and at J to 1 base, leaving 3 bases not matched to a gene. CDR3 DNA sequence: TGTGCCAGCAGCTACCGGGACAGGGGCCAAGAGACCCAGTACTTC. Its protein product is CASSYRDRGQETQYF.

The chain carries TRBV19 and TRBJ2-1, with TRBD2 identical over 8 bases. CDR1 and CDR2 (germline): LNHDA, SQIVND (reference sequence). V was clipped by 0 bases and J by 9 bases; unmatched bases: 10. CDR3 size: 16 residues. Written as DNA, the CDR3 is TGTGCCAGTAGTATAGACCCAGCGGGAGTAACTCGTGAGCAGTTCTTC. Its protein is CASSIDPAGVTREQFF.

The count of this clone is one. This rearrangement joins TRBV4-2 to TRBJ1-2, with TRBD1 matching over 7 bases. Germline loops: CDR1 LGHNA, CDR2 YNFKEQ. V was pared by 0 bases and J by 0 bases, with 1 base of the junction left unmatched. The CDR3 is made up of 15 amino acids. CDR3 in DNA: TGTGCCAGCAGCCAAGACAGGGGGACTAACTATGGCTACACCTTC. This sequence encodes CASSQDRGTNYGYTF.

V is TRBV28 and J is TRBJ2-7; D possibly corresponds to TRBD2 (5 bases). V gave up 7 bases and J gave up 4 bases, with 17 bases separating them. Germline V CDR1 and CDR2: MDHEN, SYDVKM. This CDR3 spans 14 amino acids. The CDR3 is CASNPRADGYEQYF. The CDR3 nucleotides are TGTGCCAGCAACCCGCGGGCCGATGGATACGAGCAGTACTTC. The whole variable domain, filled in from reference TRBV28 and TRBJ2-7, reads DVKVTQSSRYLVKRTGEKVFLECVQDMDHENMFWYRQDPGLGLRLIYFSYDVKMKEKGDIPEGYSVSREKKERFSLILESASTNQTSMYLCASNPRADGYEQYFGPGTRLTVT.

The chain uses TRBV7-2 and TRBJ2-2; D unresolved. This CDR3 spans 16 amino acids. CDR1 and CDR2 (germline): SGHTA, FQGNSA. The V end lost 3 bases, the J end lost 8 bases, and 19 bases lay between the germline ends. In nucleotides, the CDR3 is TGTGCCAGCAGCTTGGCCCACAGTGCAGGCGAAGGGGAGCTGTTTTTT. Amino acids: CASSLAHSAGEGELFF.

This clone was detected once. J is TRBJ1-4 and V is TRBV5-1, with D uncertain. V lost 4 bases, J lost 8 bases, and 12 bases lay in between. The CDR3 spans 13 residues. The germline CDR1 and CDR2 sequences are SGHRS and YFSETQ. CDR3 nucleotide sequence: TGCGCCAGCAGCGCCCGCGGAGGGGAAAAACTGTTTTTT. Protein: CASSARGGEKLFF.

In this sample, this clone turned up once. J is TRBJ2-1 and V is TRBV28, with 8 bases that match TRBD2. The CDR3 runs 16 residues. Germline V lookup: CDR1 MDHEN, CDR2 SYDVKM. Trimming took 6 bases from V and 4 from J; bases not matched to a gene: 11. Written as DNA, the CDR3 is TGTGCCAGCAGGCCACCCAGCGGGAGCGGTTACAATGAGCAGTTCTTC. This encodes CASRPPSGSGYNEQFF. Full variable domain (rest looked up from reference TRBV28 and TRBJ2-1): DVKVTQSSRYLVKRTGEKVFLECVQDMDHENMFWYRQDPGLGLRLIYFSYDVKMKEKGDIPEGYSVSREKKERFSLILESASTNQTSMYLCASRPPSGSGYNEQFFGPGTRLTVL.

This chain joins TRBV7-9 and TRBJ1-1; D not certain. CDR3 length: 14 amino acids. V shed 1 base and J shed 2 bases, with 8 bases lying between them. Per the germline V gene, CDR1 is SEHNR and CDR2 is FQNEAQ (reference sequence). CDR3 loop: CASSLVAVNTEAFF. The CDR3 DNA reads as TGTGCCAGCAGCTTAGTAGCGGTTAACACTGAAGCTTTCTTT.

The chain combines TRBV7-2 with TRBJ1-1, with 8 bases identical to TRBD1. Germline-derived CDR1 and CDR2 are SGHTA and FQGNSA. Losses at the gene ends were 3 bases for V and 3 bases for J; bases not matched to a gene: 3. The CDR3 spans 14 residues. The chain's CDR3 is CASSFQGADTEAFF. The CDR3, as DNA: TGTGCCAGCAGCTTTCAGGGGGCAGACACTGAAGCTTTCTTT. The whole variable domain, filled in from reference TRBV7-2 and TRBJ1-1, reads GAGVSQSPSNKVTEKGKDVELRCDPISGHTALYWYRQSLGQGLEFLIYFQGNSAPDKSGLPSDRFSAERTGGSVSTLTIQRTQQEDSAVYLCASSFQGADTEAFFGQGTRLTVV.

The genes are TRBV6-2 or TRBV6-3 and TRBJ1-1; 10 bases match TRBD1. The germline V gene encodes CDR1 MNHEY and CDR2 SVGEGT. V shed 4 bases, J shed 2 bases, and the junction held 7 bases outside the gene matches. The CDR3 consists of 16 residues. CDR3 in DNA: TGTGCCAGCAGTTCCAGACAGGGGGCCGTAAACACTGAAGCTTTCTTT. Protein: CASSSRQGAVNTEAFF.